This TCR beta chain was sequenced in a study of T cell repertoires in cytomegalovirus infection (dated by TCRdb to between 2018 and 2021). Study-wide context: The HLA type of each donor mattered for the analysis, because public TCR beta signatures pointed to carriage of CMV infection along with the matching HLA type. Here is what the overall study found, with its caveats: In both this cohort and an independent cohort of 352 donors, the cumulative frequency of public TCR beta family members distinguished carriers of CMV infection plus the relevant HLA type. The ex vivo response was dominated by HLA-C-restricted CMV-specific TCR beta clonotypes, which also provided the single most frequent clonotype in two of eight donors.

In this sample, this clonotype turned up once. Its antigen is currently not known. No per-base quality is available; no much larger clone lies one base away. One read alone is weak evidence. Sequences LNHNV (CDR1) and YYDKDF (CDR2) are obtained from the germline V gene (reference sequence). Deletion took 4 bases off V and 5 bases off J, with a span of 8 bases between the germline ends. CDR3 length: 13 amino acids, cysteine to phenylalanine. Just CDR3 DNA is preserved here, 39 bases in frame from base 1. Sequencing relied on an Illumina HiSeq 1500. Using fastp trimming at Q25 and MiXCR clonotype assembly, TCRdb reanalyzed the public sequencing data and kept in-frame beta chains. Rows matching on CDR3 protein sequence are summarized as one entry with the most common DNA and genes. Across this sample there are roughly 150,000 distinct CDR3 sequences, with about 20% seen only once. Of the sample, roughly 9.8% is held by the ten largest clones.

Specimen: PBMCs. The source is a human donor in good health (CMV status not recorded). Some clones in this sample may be carry-over from other donors' samples. Rearrangement joined TRBV15 to TRBJ2-2; TRBD1 could be the D gene, as 6 bases match. The CDR3 reads as follows: CATSITGTGELFF. The sequence in DNA is TGTGCCACCAGCATTACAGGGACCGGGGAGCTGTTTTTT.